The subject of this entry is one TCR beta chain. Antigen specificity is unknown. TCRdb's table, derived via immunoSEQ multiplex PCR, lists solely in-frame clones and lacks some. Of some 24,000 clones listed, 90% to 96% are singletons. Conventional CD4 T cells were sorted as CD4+CD127+ cells. The germline gives CDR1 SEHNR, CDR2 FQNEAQ (reference sequence). Trimming took 5 bases from V and 6 from J; bases not matched to a gene: 7. CDR3 length: 15 residues. These data belong to a study of B cell selection in AIRE deficiency. The study's findings and limits: Shared Treg sequences were biased toward short CDR3s with few non-templated nucleotide insertions. With only TCRbeta sequenced, less than 45% of shared healthy Treg sequences overlapped Tconv.

This sequence originates from a human donor in good health. This chain uses TRBV7-9 with TRBJ2-7; 13 nucleotides align to TRBD2. The sequenced material came from CD4+CD127+ conventional T cells sorted from PBMCs. The CDR3 coding sequence is TGTGCCAGCAGCCCCGGGACTAGCGGGATCAGCGAGCAGTACTTC. Translating gives CASSPGTSGISEQYF. Looking up the rest from reference TRBV7-9 and TRBJ2-7 gives the full variable domain: DTGVSQNPRHKITKRGQNVTFRCDPISEHNRLYWYRQTLGQGPEFLTYFQNEAQLEKSRLLSDRFSAERPKGSFSTLEIQRTEQGDSAMYLCASSPGTSGISEQYFGPGTRLTVT.